This T cell receptor beta chain was documented in a study of cytomegalovirus exposure and HLA in healthy donors. 60 Vbeta and 13 Jbeta primers were used in PCR. Method: immunoSEQ multiplex PCR; TCRdb's copy keeps in-frame clones and lacks some. In the table there are 98,000 or so clones, roughly a tenth of which are singletons. The sequenced sample was PBMCs. This receptor was taken from a man aged 35 to 55 in good health and CMV-seropositive.

This chain's CDR3 is CASSFGGGDHSYEQYF. The DNA of the CDR3 is TGTGCCAGCAGCTTCGGAGGGGGGGACCACTCCTACGAGCAGTACTTC. V and J are TRBV13 and TRBJ2-7; D might be TRBD2 (7 bases). CDR1 is PRHDT, CDR2 FYEKMQ, per germline (reference sequence). With 3 bases removed from V and 0 bases from J, the gap between germline ends came to 15 bases. The length of the CDR3 is 16 residues.